These 18 T cell receptor beta chains were sequenced from one sample in a study of cytomegalovirus exposure and HLA in healthy donors. The PCR employed 60 Vbeta primers together with 13 Jbeta primers. This table comes from immunoSEQ multiplex PCR, and its TCRdb copy is limited to in-frame clones, with some not included. Seen here are 120,000 to 150,000 clones, 65% to 80% observed once, and the top ten hold approximately 8.8%. Sequencing was done on a sample of PBMCs. The receptors here all came from a woman in her forties or fifties in good health and CMV-seropositive.

This clone was detected only once. The chain carries TRBV6-5 and TRBJ1-2, with D possibly matching TRBD1 (5 bases). The CDR3 runs 14 residues. In germline, CDR1 is MNHEY, CDR2 SVGAGI. Trimming cost V 2 bases and J 1 base, with 8 bases left between them. The CDR3 sequence is CASSYDSSNYGYTF. DNA of the CDR3: TGTGCCAGCAGTTACGACAGTAGTAACTATGGCTACACCTTC.

The genes are TRBV15 and TRBJ1-2, with 7 positions matching TRBD1. This CDR3 has 16 amino acids. Germline CDR1 LNHNV, CDR2 YYDKDF (reference sequence). V lost 1 base and J lost 4; bases outside the gene matches: 9. The chain's CDR3 is CATSRARDSQIYGYTF. CDR3 DNA sequence: TGTGCCACCAGCAGAGCCCGGGACAGCCAGATCTATGGCTACACCTTC.

The chain has TRBV5-1 and TRBJ1-4, with 9 nucleotides matching TRBD1. The ends lost 3 bases at V and 8 bases at J; junction bases unmatched: 5. Germline V gives CDR1 SGHRS, CDR2 YFSETQ. The CDR3 has 14 residues. Written as DNA, the CDR3 is TGCGCCAGCAGCTGGGGACAGGGCGGCGAAAAACTGTTTTTT. This gives the protein CASSWGQGGEKLFF. Filled out from reference TRBV5-1 and TRBJ1-4, the complete variable domain reads KAGVTQTPRYLIKTRGQQVTLSCSPISGHRSVSWYQQTPGQGLQFLFEYFSETQRNKGNFPGRFSGRQFSNSRSEMNVSTLELGDSALYLCASSWGQGGEKLFFGSGTQLSVL.

The J gene is TRBJ2-3, the V gene TRBV4-3; 7 nucleotides agree with TRBD2. J gave up 1 base and V 0 bases, and 4 bases lay outside the gene matches. Looked up from germline, CDR1 is LGHNA and CDR2 is YSLEER. The CDR3 is 16 residues long. CDR3 in DNA: TGCGCCAGCAGCCAAGATTCGGCGGGGGGCACAGATACGCAGTATTTT. This codes for CASSQDSAGGTDTQYF.

The CDR3 DNA reads as TGTGCCTGGAGTGTACAGATGACCGGGGAGCTGTTTTTT. Amino acids: CAWSVQMTGELFF. The rearrangement joins TRBV30 to TRBJ2-2, with D unclear. Trimming pared 0 bases from V and 5 bases from J, leaving 7 bases between. The CDR3 sequence is 13 residues long. Germline V gives CDR1 GTSNPN, CDR2 SVGIG (reference sequence).

J is TRBJ2-7 and V is TRBV7-2; D might be TRBD1 (5 bases). The CDR3 sequence is 14 residues long. CDR1 is SGHTA, CDR2 FQGNSA, per germline. V shed 6 bases and J shed 1 base, with 13 bases lying between them. The CDR3 nucleotides read TGTGCCAGCAGTTCCGACAGTCGGTCCTACGAGCAGTACTTC. Its protein is CASSSDSRSYEQYF.

The chain combines TRBV2 with TRBJ1-6; D uncertain. The germline CDR1 and CDR2 sequences are SNHLY and FYNNEI. This CDR3 is built from 15 residues. V dropped 2 bases and J dropped 0 bases, with 5 bases sitting between them. In nucleotides, the CDR3 is TGTGCCAGCAGTGAATTGAGCTCCTATAATTCACCCCTCCACTTT. Its protein product is CASSELSSYNSPLHF. The complete variable domain, with remaining parts taken from reference TRBV2 and TRBJ1-6, reads EPEVTQTPSHQVTQMGQEVILRCVPISNHLYFYWYRQILGQKVEFLVSFYNNEISEKSEIFDDQFSVERPDGSNFTLKIRSTKLEDSAMYFCASSELSSYNSPLHFGNGTRLTVT.

The genes are TRBV5-5 and TRBJ1-5, with D possibly being TRBD1 (6 bases). The germline V gene encodes CDR1 SGHKS and CDR2 YYEKEE (reference sequence). The CDR3 extends over 15 amino acids. V dropped 4 bases and J dropped 0 bases, with 11 bases sitting between them. The CDR3 DNA sequence: TGTGCCAGCAGCGTATACAGGGTTAGCAATCAGCCCCAGCATTTT. It specifies CASSVYRVSNQPQHF. Filled out from reference TRBV5-5 and TRBJ1-5, the complete variable domain reads DAGVTQSPTHLIKTRGQQVTLRCSPISGHKSVSWYQQVLGQGPQFIFQYYEKEERGRGNFPDRFSARQFPNYSSELNVNALLLGDSALYLCASSVYRVSNQPQHFGDGTRLSIL.

A single count supports this clone. The chain couples TRBV7-2 to TRBJ2-2; 8 bases line up with TRBD1. The germline V gene encodes CDR1 SGHTA and CDR2 FQGNSA. The CDR3 is 15 amino acids. With 5 bases clipped from V and 6 bases from J, the junction kept 8 bases outside the gene matches. The CDR3 nucleotides are TGTGCCAGCAGCATCAGGACAGGGACCCCCGGGGAGCTGTTTTTT. It specifies CASSIRTGTPGELFF.

The J gene is TRBJ2-1, the V gene TRBV5-1; D might be TRBD2 (5 bases). Trimming removed 3 bases from V and 4 bases from J, with 14 bases in between. The CDR3 consists of 15 residues. Germline assignment: CDR1 SGHRS and CDR2 YFSETQ. This chain's CDR3 is CASSSPSEGYNEQFF. The DNA of the CDR3 is TGCGCCAGCAGCTCGCCGAGCGAGGGTTACAATGAGCAGTTCTTC.

The chain employs TRBV7-2 and TRBJ2-7; 8 nucleotides line up with TRBD2. This CDR3 region has 15 residues. Germline CDR1 reads SGHTA; CDR2 reads FQGNSA. With 5 bases clipped from V and 3 bases from J, the junction kept 9 bases outside the gene matches. This CDR3 is CASSPRGAGVYEQYF. The CDR3 region has the DNA TGTGCCAGCAGCCCTCGTGGAGCGGGGGTCTACGAGCAGTACTTC.

V is TRBV11-2 and J is TRBJ2-2; maybe TRBD1 (6 bases). The CDR3 loop spans 16 amino acids. The germline V and J ends were trimmed by 2 bases and 5 bases, with 15 bases remaining between them. Germline V gene data show CDR1 as SGHAT and CDR2 as FQNNGV. This CDR3 is CASSLSTGTGTGELFF. CDR3 nucleotides: TGTGCCAGCAGCTTATCTACAGGGACGGGAACCGGGGAGCTGTTTTTT.

The chain carries TRBV6-5 and TRBJ2-5, with a weak D call TRBD1 (6 bases). The J call could be wrong; TRBJ2-7 is a better fit for the DNA end. The CDR3 totals 14 residues. Germline CDR1 is MNHEY and CDR2 is SVGAGI. CDR3 nucleotides: TGTGCCAGCAGTCCTTCCACAGGGACCGGCGAGCAGTACTTC. It codes for CASSPSTGTGEQYF.

This clone appeared a single time. This chain uses TRBV18 with TRBJ1-1, with 9 bases that match TRBD1. Germline V lookup: CDR1 KGHSH, CDR2 LQKENI. With 3 bases clipped from V and 6 bases from J, the junction kept 17 bases outside the gene matches. The CDR3 loop spans 18 amino acids. The CDR3 reads CASSPLQDRGILAAEAFF. The CDR3 coding sequence is TGTGCCAGCTCACCTTTACAAGACAGGGGGATTCTGGCGGCTGAAGCTTTCTTT.

The rearrangement uses TRBV5-1 and TRBJ2-6; D perhaps matches TRBD1 (6 bases). Germline CDR1 reads SGHRS; CDR2 reads YFSETQ. Trimming stripped 4 bases from V and 1 base from J, with 9 bases between. CDR3 length equals 15 residues. In DNA, the CDR3 is TGCGCCAGCAGCCCGACAGGATCTGGGGCCAACGTCCTGACTTTC. The encoded protein is CASSPTGSGANVLTF.

This clone was detected once. J is TRBJ2-3 and V is TRBV5-1; 9 bases agree with TRBD1. This CDR3 comprises 15 residues. Unmatched junction bases numbered 7, after V lost 2 bases and J lost 6 bases. Germline V CDR1 and CDR2: SGHRS, YFSETQ. As DNA, the CDR3 is TGCGCCAGCAGCTTATTACAGGGGGCAACGGATACGCAGTATTTT. Encoded protein: CASSLLQGATDTQYF.

The rearrangement joins TRBV7-8 to TRBJ2-1; D possibly corresponds to TRBD2 (6 bases). Germline CDR1 is SGHVS and CDR2 is FQNEAQ. Trimming pared 5 bases from V and 6 bases from J, leaving 14 bases between. This CDR3 is built from 14 residues. The CDR3 DNA sequence: TGTGCCAGCAGCCCCTATAGCGGAGTCAATGAGCAGTTCTTC. Amino acid sequence: CASSPYSGVNEQFF.

The chain joins TRBV6-1 to TRBJ1-3; 7 positions match TRBD1. Trimming removed 4 bases from V and 3 bases from J; junction bases left unmatched: 6. CDR3 length equals 15 residues. Germline CDR1 is MNHNS and CDR2 is SASEGT. CDR3 nucleotides: TGTGCCAGCAGTGCTACAGGGGCAGGTGGAAACACCATATATTTT. Protein sequence: CASSATGAGGNTIYF.